This TCR beta chain was obtained from a study of blood T cell repertoires in COVID-19. Looking at the study overall: The United States, Italy and Spain provided the acute and convalescent COVID-19 samples. PBMCs, B-cell-depleted T cells, or T cells were the source of the cDNA or gDNA that made up the material.

In the study's own analysis: Amplification of reference gene primers was used by the study to estimate nucleated cell counts. Generated by immunoSEQ multiplex PCR, the TCRdb table keeps only in-frame clones and is missing some. That table furnishes V, J and clone size, whereas the DNA furnished D and trimming. The top ten hold over 3.5% of the sample, which has roughly 88,000 clones, 75% to 95% seen once. This CDR3 comprises 17 residues. The J segment lost 0 bases and the V segment lost 1 base, leaving 3 bases of the junction unmatched. Per the germline V gene, CDR1 is MGHRA and CDR2 is YSYEKL. This clonotype was obtained from a woman in her forties or fifties in a cohort sampled during active COVID-19. The V call is TRBV4-1, the J call TRBJ2-1, with 10 bases matching TRBD2. The sequenced sample consisted of peripheral blood. CDR3 in DNA: TGCGCCAGCAGCCAAGGCGCTAGCGGGAGCTCCTACAATGAGCAGTTCTTC. Protein product: CASSQGASGSSYNEQFF.